This TCR beta chain is from a study of cytomegalovirus exposure and HLA in healthy donors. Overall study findings and caveats: A later analysis linked a missense DCLRE1C variant to TCR beta V- and J-gene trimming. Sequencing depth across donors, presence/absence analyses assumed, was roughly uniform. As was reported, the HLA-A and HLA-B alleles of most subjects were accurately predicted from TCR beta sequences.

Amplification used 60 Vbeta primers and 13 Jbeta primers. Some clones are missing from TCRdb's copy, which holds only in-frame ones; the method was immunoSEQ multiplex PCR. The data hold approximately 100,000 clones, with around 10% observed a single time. This clone was detected a few times. Its antigen is not identified. The CDR3 runs to 15 residues. The V gene lost 4 bases and the J gene lost 4 bases, with 14 bases spanning the gap. CDR1 is SGHRS and CDR2 is YFSETQ in the germline V gene. This chain links TRBV5-1 with TRBJ1-4, with D perhaps matching TRBD1 (5 bases). The source of this sequence is a man in his fifties or sixties in good health and CMV-seropositive. The specimen sequenced was PBMCs. CDR3 sequence (DNA): TGCGCCAGCAGCCGAGGATGGGGGGGTAATGAAAAACTGTTTTTT. It specifies CASSRGWGGNEKLFF.